The clone carrying this TCR beta chain showed up just a few times. TCRdb passed the RT-PCR reads through MiXCR, listing each CDR3 protein once. The table lists hundreds of thousands of distinct CDR3 sequences, 14% of them singletons. The trim removed 6 bases at V and 4 bases at J, leaving 7 bases unmatched. Germline V CDR1 and CDR2: MNHEY, SMNVEV (reference sequence). CDR3 length: 16 amino acids. This sequence joins TRBV27 and TRBJ2-1; the match to TRBD2 covers 12 bases. The sequence was obtained from a female donor in good health, serving as a healthy control. The sequencing sample was made of memory CD4+ T cells from blood. The chain's CDR3 is CASRTTGTSGYNEQFF. The CDR3 DNA reads TGTGCCAGCAGAACCACCGGGACTAGCGGGTACAATGAGCAGTTCTTC.